This passage covers 17 T cell receptor beta chains from one sample sequenced in a study of OX40 agonist ivuxolimab in advanced cancers. Method: immunoSEQ multiplex PCR; TCRdb's copy keeps in-frame clones and lacks some. This table has nearly 65,000 clones, 91% appearing once. This specimen was CD4+ or CD8+ T cells sorted from blood, taken in a trial of the OX40 agonist ivuxolimab. Receptors originate from an adult with an advanced solid tumor such as melanoma, head and neck, liver or kidney cancer.

The V and J genes are TRBV6-6 and TRBJ2-7; 8 nucleotides line up with TRBD1. Germline assignment: CDR1 MNHNY and CDR2 SVGAGI (reference sequence). Losses at the gene ends were 5 bases for V and 0 bases for J; bases not matched to a gene: 3. There are 14 residues in the CDR3. DNA of the CDR3: TGTGCCAGCAGTACTGACAGGGGCTCCTACGAGCAGTACTTC. Translation: CASSTDRGSYEQYF.

The rearrangement joins TRBV21-1 to TRBJ2-4; the table's TRBD2 call for D was not verified on the DNA. TRBV21-1 is a known pseudogene. The CDR3 has 17 amino acids. As DNA, the CDR3 is TGTGCCAGCAGTCCTAAGGTAAGCCGGGTGGCCAAAAACATTCAGTACTTC. It encodes CASSPKVSRVAKNIQYF.

The genes are TRBV5-4 and TRBJ2-7, with D unresolved. V dropped 4 bases and J dropped 7 bases, with 15 bases sitting between them. CDR1 is SGHNT, CDR2 YYREEE, per germline (reference sequence). This CDR3 comprises 13 residues. The CDR3 region is CASSARPAEEQYV. The DNA for the CDR3 is TGTGCCAGCAGCGCCCGGCCCGCCGAAGAGCAGTACGTC.

This chain joins TRBV4-1 and TRBJ2-1, with 9 bases aligning to TRBD2. The germline V gene encodes CDR1 MGHRA and CDR2 YSYEKL. CDR3 length equals 19 residues. V dropped 4 bases and J dropped 0; count of bases not matched to a gene: 13. CDR3 bases: TGCGCCAGCAGCCCCTGGGTAGCGGGAGATCCTAGCTCCTACAATGAGCAGTTCTTC. Its translation is CASSPWVAGDPSSYNEQFF.

The chain recombines TRBV4-1 with TRBJ1-4; TRBD1 is a possible D gene (5 bases). CDR3 length: 15 residues. Germline V gene data show CDR1 as MGHRA and CDR2 as YSYEKL. V lost 4 bases and J lost 2, with 11 bases in between. The CDR3 coding sequence is TGCGCCAGCAGCCCACACGGGACGACTAATGAAAAACTGTTTTTT. It is translated as CASSPHGTTNEKLFF.

The chain is built from TRBV29-1 and TRBJ2-5; D unresolved. Trimming pared 4 bases from V and 2 bases from J, leaving 5 bases between. The CDR3 runs to 11 residues. The germline V gene encodes CDR1 SQVTM and CDR2 ANQGSEA. The DNA of the CDR3 is TGCAGCGTTGTGGTTCAAGAGACCCAGTACTTC. Its translation is CSVVVQETQYF.

This chain uses TRBV30 with TRBJ1-1, with D possibly being TRBD1 (5 bases). The CDR3 has 14 residues. Trimming took off 3 bases at V and 5 bases at J, with 16 bases between the two ends. CDR1 is GTSNPN, CDR2 SVGIG, per germline (reference sequence). CDR3 bases: TGTGCCTGGAGGCCAGCACAGGTTACTACTGAAGCTTTCTTT. It translates to CAWRPAQVTTEAFF.

This clone is a singleton in its sample. The rearrangement links TRBV9 to TRBJ2-5, with no clear D. There are 14 residues in the CDR3. V was cut by 0 bases and J by 2 bases, with 8 bases left in between. In germline, CDR1 is SGDLS, CDR2 YYNGEE. CDR3 region: CASSVESGQETQYF. The DNA of the CDR3 is TGTGCCAGCAGCGTAGAGAGTGGGCAAGAGACCCAGTACTTC.

The rearrangement links TRBV27 to TRBJ2-2, with 7 nucleotides matching TRBD1. Trimming at V came to 3 bases and at J to 7 bases, leaving 8 bases not matched to a gene. Germline CDR1 is MNHEY and CDR2 is SMNVEV (reference sequence). The CDR3 runs to 15 residues. CDR3 bases: TGTGCCAGCAGTTTTTTAGAAGGGGGCAACGGGGAGCTGTTTTTT. Its protein is CASSFLEGGNGELFF.

The chain couples TRBV4-3 to TRBJ1-5, with a tentative D call TRBD1 (5 bases). Trimming removed 0 bases from V and 0 bases from J, with 6 bases in between. Germline lookup yields CDR1 LGHNA and CDR2 YSLEER. The CDR3 consists of 15 residues. The CDR3 nucleotides read TGCGCCAGCAGCCAAGAAAGGGGTAGCAATCAGCCCCAGCATTTT. Protein: CASSQERGSNQPQHF.

This clone was observed a single time. J is TRBJ2-1 and V is TRBV25-1; TRBD1 matches 7 bases. The CDR3 is 12 residues long. V lost 0 bases to trimming and J lost 10 bases; unmatched junction nucleotides: 0. Per the germline V gene, CDR1 is MGHDK and CDR2 is SYGVNS. CDR3 DNA sequence: TGTGCCAGCAGTGAATACAGGGGGGAGCAGTTCTTC. Protein: CASSEYRGEQFF.

The rearrangement joins TRBV15 to TRBJ2-7, with 9 positions matching TRBD1. The CDR3 extends over 15 amino acids. V shed 5 bases, J shed 3 bases, and the junction held 8 bases outside the gene matches. CDR1 is LNHNV, CDR2 YYDKDF, per germline (reference sequence). CDR3 DNA sequence: TGTGCCACCAGCCAACCCGGACAGGGGCTCTACGAGCAGTACTTC. It encodes CATSQPGQGLYEQYF.

The chain couples TRBV6-5 to TRBJ1-1, with D perhaps TRBD1 (6 bases). The germline V gene encodes CDR1 MNHEY and CDR2 SVGAGI. Trimming removed 7 bases at V and 1 base at J, with 13 bases between. The CDR3 sequence is 14 residues long. CDR3 DNA: TGTGCCAGCATTCGTTGGACAGAGAACACTGAAGCTTTCTTT. Its protein product is CASIRWTENTEAFF.

The CDR3 DNA reads as TGTGCCAGCAGCCCCGAAGGGACCCAGTACTTC. Translating gives CASSPEGTQYF. This sequence joins TRBV7-9 and TRBJ2-5; D gene ambiguous. The V end lost 5 bases, the J end lost 7 bases, and 8 bases lay between the germline ends. Germline V gene data show CDR1 as SEHNR and CDR2 as FQNEAQ (reference sequence). This CDR3 region has 11 residues. Based on the CDR3 plus reference TRBV7-9 and TRBJ2-5, the full variable domain is DTGVSQNPRHKITKRGQNVTFRCDPISEHNRLYWYRQTLGQGPEFLTYFQNEAQLEKSRLLSDRFSAERPKGSFSTLEIQRTEQGDSAMYLCASSPEGTQYFGPGTRLLVL.

The rearrangement uses TRBV28 and TRBJ1-6; D uncertain. The V gene's germline CDR1 is MDHEN and CDR2 SYDVKM. The ends were cut back, 2 bases at V and 0 bases at J, with 8 bases in the middle. CDR3 length: 16 residues. CDR3 coding DNA: TGTGCCAGCAGTTTAGGGCGCGGCTCCTATAATTCACCCCTCCACTTT. Amino acid sequence: CASSLGRGSYNSPLHF.

A remark on this clone: The same CDR3 can be traced to other DNA sequences in this sample. This sequence joins TRBV7-8 and TRBJ2-7, with a tentative D call TRBD1 (6 bases). Germline lookup yields CDR1 SGHVS and CDR2 FQNEAQ. Between the trimmed V and J ends, which lost 3 bases and 2 bases, there was a span of 8 bases. The CDR3 totals 13 residues. The CDR3 is CASSLGATYEQYV. CDR3 nucleotides: TGTGCCAGCAGCTTGGGGGCGACCTACGAGCAGTACGTC.

V and J are TRBV19 and TRBJ2-1; D remains ambiguous. The V gene lost 4 bases and the J gene lost 5 bases, with 6 bases spanning the gap. CDR3 length equals 12 residues. Germline V gene sequence: CDR1 LNHDA, CDR2 SQIVND (reference sequence). The CDR3 bases are TGTGCCAGTAGTAAACGCGACAATGAGCAGTTCTTC. Amino acid sequence: CASSKRDNEQFF.